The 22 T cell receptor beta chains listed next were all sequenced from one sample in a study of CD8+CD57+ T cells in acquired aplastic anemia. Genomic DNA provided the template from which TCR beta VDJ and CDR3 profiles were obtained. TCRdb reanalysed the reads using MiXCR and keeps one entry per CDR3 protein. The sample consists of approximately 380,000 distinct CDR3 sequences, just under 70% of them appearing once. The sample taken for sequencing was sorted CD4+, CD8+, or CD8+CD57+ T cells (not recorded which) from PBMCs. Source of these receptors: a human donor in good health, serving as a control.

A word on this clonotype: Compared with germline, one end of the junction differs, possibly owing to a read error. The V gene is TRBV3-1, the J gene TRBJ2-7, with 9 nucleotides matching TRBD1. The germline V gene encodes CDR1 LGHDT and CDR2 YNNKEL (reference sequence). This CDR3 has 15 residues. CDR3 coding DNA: TGTGCCAGCAGCCCGAGCAGGACAGGGGATCATGAGCAGCACTTC. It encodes CASSPSRTGDHEQHF.

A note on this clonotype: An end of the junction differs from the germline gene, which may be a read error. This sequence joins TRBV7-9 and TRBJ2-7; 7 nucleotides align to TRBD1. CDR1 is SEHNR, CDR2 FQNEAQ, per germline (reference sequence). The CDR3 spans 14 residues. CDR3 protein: CASSLSGQRGEQHF. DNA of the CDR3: TGTGCCAGCAGCCTATCGGGACAGCGAGGGGAGCAGCACTTC.

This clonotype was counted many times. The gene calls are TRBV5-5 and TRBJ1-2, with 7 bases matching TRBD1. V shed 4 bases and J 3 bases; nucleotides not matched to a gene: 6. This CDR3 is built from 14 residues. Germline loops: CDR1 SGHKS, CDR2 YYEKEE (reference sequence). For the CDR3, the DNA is TGTGCCAGCAGCGTGGAGGGACAGCACTATGGCTACACCTTC. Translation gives CASSVEGQHYGYTF.

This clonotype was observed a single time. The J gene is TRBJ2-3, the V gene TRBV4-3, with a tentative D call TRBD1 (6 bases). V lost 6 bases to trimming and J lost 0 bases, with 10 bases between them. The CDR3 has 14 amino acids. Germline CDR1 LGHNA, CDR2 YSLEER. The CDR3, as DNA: TGCGCCAGCAGGGCGAGGGGGAGCACAGATACGCAGTATTTT. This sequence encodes CASRARGSTDTQYF.

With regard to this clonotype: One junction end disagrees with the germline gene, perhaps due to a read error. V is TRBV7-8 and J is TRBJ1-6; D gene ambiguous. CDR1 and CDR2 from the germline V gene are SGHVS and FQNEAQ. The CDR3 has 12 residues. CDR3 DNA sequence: TGTGCCAGCAGTAGATATAGTTCACCCCCCCACTTT. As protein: CASSRYSSPPHF. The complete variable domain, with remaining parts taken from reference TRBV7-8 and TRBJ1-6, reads GAGVSQSPRYKVAKRGQDVALRCDPISGHVSLFWYQQALGQGPEFLTYFQNEAQLDKSGLPSDRFFAERPEGSVSTLKIQRTQQEDSAVYLCASSRYSSPPHFGNGTRLTVT.

CDR3 bases: TGCAGTGCAGAATACGGACAGGACGATAACTATGGCTACACCTTC. It codes for CSAEYGQDDNYGYTF. The chain links TRBV20-1 to TRBJ1-2, with TRBD1 identical over 7 bases. Losses at the gene ends were 6 bases for V and 1 base for J; bases not matched to a gene: 11. This CDR3 is 15 amino acids long. Germline-derived CDR1 and CDR2 are DFQATT and SNEGSKA (reference sequence).

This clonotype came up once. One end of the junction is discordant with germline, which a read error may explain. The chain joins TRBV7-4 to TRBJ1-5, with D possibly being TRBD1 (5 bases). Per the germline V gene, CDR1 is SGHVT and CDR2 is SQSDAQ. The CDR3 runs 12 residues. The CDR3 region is CASSSGRALKRF. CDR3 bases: TGTGCCAGCAGCTCGGGCAGGGCGCTGAAGCGTTTT.

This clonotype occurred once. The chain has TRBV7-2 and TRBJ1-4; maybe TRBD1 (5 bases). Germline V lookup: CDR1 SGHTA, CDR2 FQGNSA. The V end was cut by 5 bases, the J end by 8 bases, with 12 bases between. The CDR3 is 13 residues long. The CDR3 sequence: CASSGQGREKLFF. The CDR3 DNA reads TGTGCCAGCAGCGGGCAGGGACGAGAAAAACTGTTTTTT.

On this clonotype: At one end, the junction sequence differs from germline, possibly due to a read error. CDR3 amino acids: CAGSYGQSYGYTF. The CDR3 nucleotides read TGCGCCGGCAGCTACGGACAAAGCTATGGCTACACCTTC. V usage is TRBV5-1 and J usage is TRBJ1-2; the D gene is possibly TRBD1 (5 bases). The CDR3 totals 13 residues. CDR1 and CDR2 (germline): SGHRS, YFSETQ.

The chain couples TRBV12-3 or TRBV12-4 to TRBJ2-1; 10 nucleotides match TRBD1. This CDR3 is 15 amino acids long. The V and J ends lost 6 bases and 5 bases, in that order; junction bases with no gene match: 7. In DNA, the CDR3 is TGTGCCAGCAGCCGACAGGGGGCTGGGGACAATGAGCAGTTCTTC. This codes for CASSRQGAGDNEQFF.

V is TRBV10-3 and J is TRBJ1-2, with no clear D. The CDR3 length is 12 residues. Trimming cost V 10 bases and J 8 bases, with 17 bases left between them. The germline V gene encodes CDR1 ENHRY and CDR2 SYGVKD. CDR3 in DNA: TGTGCCACCGCCAAGGACCTCGGGGGCTACACCTTC. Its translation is CATAKDLGGYTF.

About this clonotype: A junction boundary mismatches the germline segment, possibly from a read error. As DNA, the CDR3 is TGTGCCAGCAGCGTTCAGCAGGGGAAAAATTCACCCCTCCACTTT. It encodes CASSVQQGKNSPLHF. The chain carries TRBV10-2 and TRBJ1-6; a weak D match, TRBD1 (6 bases). CDR1 WSHSY and CDR2 SAAADI come from the germline V gene. CDR3 size: 15 residues.

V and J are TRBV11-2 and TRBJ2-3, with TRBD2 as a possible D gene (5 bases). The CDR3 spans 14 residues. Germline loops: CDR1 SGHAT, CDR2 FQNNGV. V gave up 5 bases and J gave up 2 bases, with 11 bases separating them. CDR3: CASSLTRDTDTQYF. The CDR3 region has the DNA TGTGCCAGCAGCCTCACCCGGGACACAGATACGCAGTATTTT.

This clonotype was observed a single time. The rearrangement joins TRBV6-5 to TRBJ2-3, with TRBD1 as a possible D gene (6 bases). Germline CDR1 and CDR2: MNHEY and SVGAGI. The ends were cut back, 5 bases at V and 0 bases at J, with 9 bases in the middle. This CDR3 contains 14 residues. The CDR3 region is CASSGGLSTDTQYF. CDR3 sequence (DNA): TGTGCCAGCAGTGGGGGCCTAAGCACAGATACGCAGTATTTT.

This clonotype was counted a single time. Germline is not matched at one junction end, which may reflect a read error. CDR3 sequence: CAISGSGGAREKYF. The CDR3 DNA reads as TGTGCCATCTCGGGTAGCGGGGGGGCCCGCGAGAAGTACTTC. The chain links TRBV10-3 to TRBJ2-7; 11 positions match TRBD2. This CDR3 spans 14 amino acids. CDR1 and CDR2 from the germline V gene are ENHRY and SYGVKD.

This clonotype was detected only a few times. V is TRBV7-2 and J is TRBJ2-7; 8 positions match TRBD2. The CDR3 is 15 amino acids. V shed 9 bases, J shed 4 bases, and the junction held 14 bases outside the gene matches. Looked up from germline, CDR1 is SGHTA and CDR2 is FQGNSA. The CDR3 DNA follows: TGTGCCAGTAGTATGGCAGCGGGAGAACAGTACGAGCAGTACTTC. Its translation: CASSMAAGEQYEQYF.

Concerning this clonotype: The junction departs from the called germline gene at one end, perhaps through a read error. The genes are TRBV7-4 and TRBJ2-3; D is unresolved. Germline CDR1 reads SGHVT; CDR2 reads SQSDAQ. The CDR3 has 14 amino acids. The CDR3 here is CASSPGLSFPPPYF. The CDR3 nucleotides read TGTGCCAGCAGCCCCGGGCTCAGCTTCCCTCCGCCGTACTTT.

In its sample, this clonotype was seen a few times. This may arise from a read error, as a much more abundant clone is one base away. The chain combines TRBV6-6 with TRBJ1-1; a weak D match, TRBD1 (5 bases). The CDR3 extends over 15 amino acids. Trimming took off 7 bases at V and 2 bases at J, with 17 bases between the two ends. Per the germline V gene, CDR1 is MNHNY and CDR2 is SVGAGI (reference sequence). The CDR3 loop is CASTRRGSFNTEAFF. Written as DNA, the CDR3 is TGTGCCAGCACGCGGAGGGGATCGTTCAACACTGAAGCTTTCTTT.

The CDR3 region has the DNA TGTGCCAGCAGGAACCAACTAGCGGGGGCCCGTGGGGAGCAGTTCTTC. Translation: CASRNQLAGARGEQFF. The chain recombines TRBV12-3 or TRBV12-4 with TRBJ2-1; TRBD2 agrees at 11 bases. The CDR3 has 16 residues. After removal of 6 bases from V and 10 bases from J, the junction contained 14 bases not matched to a gene.

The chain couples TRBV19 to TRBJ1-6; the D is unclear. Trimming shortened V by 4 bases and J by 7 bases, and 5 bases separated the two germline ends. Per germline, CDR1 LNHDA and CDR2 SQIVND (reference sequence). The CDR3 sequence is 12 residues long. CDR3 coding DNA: TGTGCCAGTAGTACAAGGAATTCACCCCTCCACTTT. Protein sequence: CASSTRNSPLHF.

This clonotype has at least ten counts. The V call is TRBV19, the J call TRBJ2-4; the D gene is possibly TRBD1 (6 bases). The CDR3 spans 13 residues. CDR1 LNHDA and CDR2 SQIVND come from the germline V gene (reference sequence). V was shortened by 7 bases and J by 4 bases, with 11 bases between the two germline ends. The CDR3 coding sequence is TGTGCCAGTAACCCAACAGGGAAAAACATTCAGTACTTC. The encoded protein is CASNPTGKNIQYF.

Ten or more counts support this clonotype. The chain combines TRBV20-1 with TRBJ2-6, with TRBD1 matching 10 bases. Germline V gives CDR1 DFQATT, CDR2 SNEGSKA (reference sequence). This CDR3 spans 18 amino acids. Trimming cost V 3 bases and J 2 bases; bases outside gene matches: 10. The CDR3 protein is CSARTGQGVRTGANVLTF. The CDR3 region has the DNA TGCAGTGCTAGGACCGGACAGGGGGTACGAACTGGGGCCAACGTCCTGACTTTC.